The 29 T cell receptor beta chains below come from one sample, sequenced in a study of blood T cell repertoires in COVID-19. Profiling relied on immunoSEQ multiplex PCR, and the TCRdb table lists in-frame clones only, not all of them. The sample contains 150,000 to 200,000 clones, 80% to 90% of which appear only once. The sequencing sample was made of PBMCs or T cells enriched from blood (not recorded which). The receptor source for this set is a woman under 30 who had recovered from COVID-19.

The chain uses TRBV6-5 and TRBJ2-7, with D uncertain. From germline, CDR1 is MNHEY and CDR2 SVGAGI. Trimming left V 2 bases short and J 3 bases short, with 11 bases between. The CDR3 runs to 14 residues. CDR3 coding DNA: TGTGCCAGCAGTTACCAAGCGATACTCTACGAGCAGTACTTC. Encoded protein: CASSYQAILYEQYF.

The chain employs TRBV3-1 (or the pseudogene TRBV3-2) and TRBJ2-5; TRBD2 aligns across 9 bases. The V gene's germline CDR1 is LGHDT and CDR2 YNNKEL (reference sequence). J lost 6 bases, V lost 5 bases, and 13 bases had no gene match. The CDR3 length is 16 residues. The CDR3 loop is CASSFHGAGGSKTQYF. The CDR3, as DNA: TGTGCCAGCAGCTTCCATGGAGCGGGGGGTTCGAAGACCCAGTACTTC.

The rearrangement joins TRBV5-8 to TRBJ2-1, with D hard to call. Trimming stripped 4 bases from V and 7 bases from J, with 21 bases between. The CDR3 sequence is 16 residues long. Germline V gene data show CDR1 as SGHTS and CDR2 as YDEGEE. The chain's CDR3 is CASSPSYAESPNEQFF. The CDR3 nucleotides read TGTGCCAGCAGCCCGTCATACGCGGAAAGCCCGAATGAGCAGTTCTTC.

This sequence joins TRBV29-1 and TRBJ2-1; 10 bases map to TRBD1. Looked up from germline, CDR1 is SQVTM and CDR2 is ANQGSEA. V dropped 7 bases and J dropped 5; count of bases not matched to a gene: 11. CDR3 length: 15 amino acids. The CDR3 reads CSAGDRGKGHNEQFF. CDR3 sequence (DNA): TGCAGCGCGGGGGACAGGGGAAAAGGCCACAATGAGCAGTTCTTC.

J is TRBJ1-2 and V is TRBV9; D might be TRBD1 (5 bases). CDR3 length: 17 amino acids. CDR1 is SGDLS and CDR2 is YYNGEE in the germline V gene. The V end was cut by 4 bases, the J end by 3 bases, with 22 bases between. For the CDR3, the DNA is TGTGCCAGCAGCTCAGACCCCGCTAGGGGAGGATACTATGGCTACACCTTC. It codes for CASSSDPARGGYYGYTF.

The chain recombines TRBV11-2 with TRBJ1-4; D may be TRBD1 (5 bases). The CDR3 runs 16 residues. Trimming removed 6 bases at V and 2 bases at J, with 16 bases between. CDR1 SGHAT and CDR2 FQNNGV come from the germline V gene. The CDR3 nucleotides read TGTGCCAGCAGTTCCCGTTCCAGGGCGACTAATGAAAAACTGTTTTTT. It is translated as CASSSRSRATNEKLFF.

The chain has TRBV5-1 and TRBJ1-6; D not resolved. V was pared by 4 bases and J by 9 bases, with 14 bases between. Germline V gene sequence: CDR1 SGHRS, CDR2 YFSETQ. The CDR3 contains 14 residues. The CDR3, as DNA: TGCGCCAGCAGCGTTCGTGAGTTCGGTTCACCCCTCCACTTT. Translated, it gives CASSVREFGSPLHF.

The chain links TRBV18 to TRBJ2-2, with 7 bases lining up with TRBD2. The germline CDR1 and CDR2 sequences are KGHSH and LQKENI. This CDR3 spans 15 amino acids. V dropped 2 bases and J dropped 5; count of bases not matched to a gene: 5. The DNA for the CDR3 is TGTGCCAGCTCACCAGCGGGAGAGTTAACCGGGGAGCTGTTTTTT. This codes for CASSPAGELTGELFF.

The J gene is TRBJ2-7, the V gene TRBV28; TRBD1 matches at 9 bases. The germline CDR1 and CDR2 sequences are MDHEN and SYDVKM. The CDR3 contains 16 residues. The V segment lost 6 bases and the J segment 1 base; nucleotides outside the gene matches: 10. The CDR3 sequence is CASSSAGTGSSYEQYF. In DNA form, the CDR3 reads TGTGCCAGCAGCTCCGCGGGGACAGGGAGTTCCTACGAGCAGTACTTC.

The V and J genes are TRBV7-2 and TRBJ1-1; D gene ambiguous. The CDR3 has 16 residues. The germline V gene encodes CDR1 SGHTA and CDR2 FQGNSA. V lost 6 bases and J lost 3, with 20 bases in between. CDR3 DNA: TGTGCCAGCAGTTCAAGGCGGGCGGGTGAGGACACTGAAGCTTTCTTT. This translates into CASSSRRAGEDTEAFF.

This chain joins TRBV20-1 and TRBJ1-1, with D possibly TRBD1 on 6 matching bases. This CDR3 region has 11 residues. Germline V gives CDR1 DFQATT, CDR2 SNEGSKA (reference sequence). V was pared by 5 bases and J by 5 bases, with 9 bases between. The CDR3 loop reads CSARTGTEAFF. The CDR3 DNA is TGCAGTGCTCGTACAGGGACTGAAGCTTTCTTT.

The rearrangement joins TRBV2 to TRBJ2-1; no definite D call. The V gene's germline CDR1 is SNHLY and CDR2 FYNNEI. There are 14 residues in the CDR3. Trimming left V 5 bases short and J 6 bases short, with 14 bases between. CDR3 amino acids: CASSPPERSNEQFF. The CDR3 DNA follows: TGTGCCAGCAGTCCCCCTGAGCGAAGCAATGAGCAGTTCTTC. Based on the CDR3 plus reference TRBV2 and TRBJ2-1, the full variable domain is EPEVTQTPSHQVTQMGQEVILRCVPISNHLYFYWYRQILGQKVEFLVSFYNNEISEKSEIFDDQFSVERPDGSNFTLKIRSTKLEDSAMYFCASSPPERSNEQFFGPGTRLTVL.

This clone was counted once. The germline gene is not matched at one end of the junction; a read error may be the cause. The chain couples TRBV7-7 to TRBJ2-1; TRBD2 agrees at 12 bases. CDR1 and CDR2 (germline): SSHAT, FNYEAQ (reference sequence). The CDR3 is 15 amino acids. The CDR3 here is CASSPTSGSDNEQFF. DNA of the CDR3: TGTGCTAGCAGCCCGACTAGCGGGAGTGACAATGAGCAGTTCTTC.

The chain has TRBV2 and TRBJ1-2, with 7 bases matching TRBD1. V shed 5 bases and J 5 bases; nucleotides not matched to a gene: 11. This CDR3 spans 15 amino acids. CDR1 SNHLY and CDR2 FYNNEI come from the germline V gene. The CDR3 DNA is TGTGCCAGCAGTCCTTTGACAGGGAACGTTTATGGCTACACCTTC. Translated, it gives CASSPLTGNVYGYTF.

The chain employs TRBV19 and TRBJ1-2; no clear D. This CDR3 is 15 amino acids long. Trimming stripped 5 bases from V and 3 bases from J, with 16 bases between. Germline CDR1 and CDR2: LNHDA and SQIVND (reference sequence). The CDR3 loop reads CASSWSYGSDYGYTF. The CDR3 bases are TGTGCCAGTAGTTGGTCCTATGGGAGCGACTATGGCTACACCTTC.

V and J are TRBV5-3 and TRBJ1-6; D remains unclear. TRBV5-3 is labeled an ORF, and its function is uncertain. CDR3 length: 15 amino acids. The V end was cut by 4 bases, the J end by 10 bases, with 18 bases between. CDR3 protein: CARSVEREGRSPLHF. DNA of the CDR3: TGTGCCAGAAGCGTTGAGAGGGAGGGTAGATCACCCCTCCACTTT.

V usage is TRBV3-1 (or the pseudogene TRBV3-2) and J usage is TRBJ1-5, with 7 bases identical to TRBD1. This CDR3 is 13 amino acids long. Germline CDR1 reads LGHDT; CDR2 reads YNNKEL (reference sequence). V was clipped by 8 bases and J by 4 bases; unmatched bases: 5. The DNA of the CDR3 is TGTGCCAGCGCCGAGACAGGGAATCAGCCCCAGCATTTT. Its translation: CASAETGNQPQHF.

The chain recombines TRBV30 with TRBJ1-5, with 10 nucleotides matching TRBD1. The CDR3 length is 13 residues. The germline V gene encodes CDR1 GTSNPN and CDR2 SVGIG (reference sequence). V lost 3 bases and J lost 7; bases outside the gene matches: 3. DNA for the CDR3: TGTGCCTGGAGGGGACAGGGGAACCAGCCCCAGCATTTT. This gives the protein CAWRGQGNQPQHF.

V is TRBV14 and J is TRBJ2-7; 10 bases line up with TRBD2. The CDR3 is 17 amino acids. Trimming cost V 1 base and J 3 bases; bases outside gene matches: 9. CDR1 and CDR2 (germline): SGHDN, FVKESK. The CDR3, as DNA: TGTGCCAGCAGCCAAGGGATAGCGGGAGGATCTCTCTACGAGCAGTACTTC. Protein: CASSQGIAGGSLYEQYF.

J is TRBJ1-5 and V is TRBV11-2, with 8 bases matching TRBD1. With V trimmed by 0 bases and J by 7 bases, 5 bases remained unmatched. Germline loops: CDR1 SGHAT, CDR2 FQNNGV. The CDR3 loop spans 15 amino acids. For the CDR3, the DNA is TGTGCCAGCAGCTTAGACAGCCAGGGGGCACAGCCCCAGCATTTT. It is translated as CASSLDSQGAQPQHF.

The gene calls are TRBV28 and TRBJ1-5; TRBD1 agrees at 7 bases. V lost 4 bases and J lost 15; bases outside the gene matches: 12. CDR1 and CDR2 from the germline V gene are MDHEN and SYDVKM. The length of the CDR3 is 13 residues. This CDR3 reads CASSSHPDREWHF. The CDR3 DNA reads TGTGCCAGCAGTTCACACCCCGACAGGGAATGGCATTTT.

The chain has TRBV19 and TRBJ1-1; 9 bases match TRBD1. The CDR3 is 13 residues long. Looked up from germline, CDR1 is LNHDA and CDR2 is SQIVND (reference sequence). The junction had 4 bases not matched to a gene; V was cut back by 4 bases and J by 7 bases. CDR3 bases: TGTGCCAGTAGTACCGGGACAGGGCATGAAGCTTTCTTT. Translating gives CASSTGTGHEAFF.

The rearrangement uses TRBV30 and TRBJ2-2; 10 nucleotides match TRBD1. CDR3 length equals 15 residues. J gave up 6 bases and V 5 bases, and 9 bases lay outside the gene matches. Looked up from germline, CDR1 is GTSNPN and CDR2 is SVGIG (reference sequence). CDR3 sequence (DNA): TGTGCCTGGCAACCGGACAGGGGGAGGGCCGGGGAGCTGTTTTTT. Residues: CAWQPDRGRAGELFF.

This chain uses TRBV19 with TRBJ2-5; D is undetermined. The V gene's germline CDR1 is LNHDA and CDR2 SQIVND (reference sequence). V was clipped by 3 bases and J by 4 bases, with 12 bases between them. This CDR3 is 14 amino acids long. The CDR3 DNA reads TGTGCCAGTAGTATGTTTGCCCCCGGAGAGACCCAGTACTTC. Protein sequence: CASSMFAPGETQYF.

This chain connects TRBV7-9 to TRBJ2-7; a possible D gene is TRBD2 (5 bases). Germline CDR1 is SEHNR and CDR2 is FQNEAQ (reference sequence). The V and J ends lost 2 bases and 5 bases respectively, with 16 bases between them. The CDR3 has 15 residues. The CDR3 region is CASSLQARGSHEQYF. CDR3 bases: TGTGCCAGCAGCTTACAGGCCCGCGGGTCCCACGAGCAGTACTTC.

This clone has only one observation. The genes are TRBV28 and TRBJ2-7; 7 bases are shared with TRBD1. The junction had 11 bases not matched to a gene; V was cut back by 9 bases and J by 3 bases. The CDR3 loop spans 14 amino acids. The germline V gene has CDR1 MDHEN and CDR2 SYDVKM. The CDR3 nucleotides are TGTGCCAGTGGGTATGTCGGGACAGTCTACGAGCAGTACTTC. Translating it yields CASGYVGTVYEQYF.

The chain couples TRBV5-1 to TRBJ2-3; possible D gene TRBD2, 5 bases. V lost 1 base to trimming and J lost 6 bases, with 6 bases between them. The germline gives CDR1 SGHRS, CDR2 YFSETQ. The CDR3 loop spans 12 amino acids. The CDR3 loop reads CASSLTGDTQYF. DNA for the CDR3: TGCGCCAGCAGCTTGACGGGGGATACGCAGTATTTT.

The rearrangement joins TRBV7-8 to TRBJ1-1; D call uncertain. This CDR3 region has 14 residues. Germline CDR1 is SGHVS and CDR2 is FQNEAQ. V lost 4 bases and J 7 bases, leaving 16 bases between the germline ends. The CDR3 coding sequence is TGTGCCAGCAGCTCCCGGGAGGGTACAGATGAAGCTTTCTTT. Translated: CASSSREGTDEAFF. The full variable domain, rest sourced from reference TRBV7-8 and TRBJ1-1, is GAGVSQSPRYKVAKRGQDVALRCDPISGHVSLFWYQQALGQGPEFLTYFQNEAQLDKSGLPSDRFFAERPEGSVSTLKIQRTQQEDSAVYLCASSSREGTDEAFFGQGTRLTVV.

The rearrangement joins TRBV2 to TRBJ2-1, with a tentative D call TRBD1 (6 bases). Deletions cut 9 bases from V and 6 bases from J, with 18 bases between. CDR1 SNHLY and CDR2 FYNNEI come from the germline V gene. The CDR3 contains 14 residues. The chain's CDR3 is CASHRSQGLNEQFF. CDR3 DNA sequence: TGTGCCAGTCACAGGTCCCAGGGGCTCAATGAGCAGTTCTTC.